The clone carrying this TCR beta chain showed up just a few times. Its antigen remains unidentified. Germline-derived CDR1 and CDR2 are SGHNT and YYREEE (reference sequence). The V end lost 1 base, the J end lost 2 bases, and 10 bases lay between the germline ends. The CDR3 spans 15 residues. This sample was taken from a study of T cells in Graves' hyperthyroidism and ophthalmopathy. At the level of the study: Before any treatment, at initial diagnosis, peripheral blood was collected. Findings and caveats of the study: Researchers found most expanded thyroid clonotypes above 0.001 in blood as well.

RNA transcripts gave rise to amplified TCR beta CDR3 regions. With the HTBI primer set, the TCR CDR3 went through a first round of RT-PCR. TCRdb used MiXCR to reprocess the multiplex PCR reads, holding one entry per CDR3 protein. Counted here are around 350,000 distinct CDR3 sequences, 17% occurring once; the ten biggest clones make up around a third. Exclusion criteria comprised uncontrolled infection, other autoimmune disease, pregnancy or lactation. Predating any ophthalmopathy symptoms, the blood sample was taken at first hyperthyroidism diagnosis. The specimen sequenced was blood. This sequence was found in a woman between 25 and 40 years old with Graves' hyperthyroidism that later progressed to Graves' ophthalmopathy. This chain links TRBV5-4 with TRBJ2-1, with D unresolved. The CDR3 nucleotides read TGTGCCAGCAGCTTGTCGCTAAACGCCTACAATGAGCAGTTCTTC. Protein sequence: CASSLSLNAYNEQFF.